The clone carrying this T cell receptor beta chain was seen a few times. What it recognizes is unknown. These data belong to a study of blood T cells in healthy people across ages. Sample-barcoded 5' priming and a J-beta primer mix drove a second PCR of roughly 6 to 12 cycles. CDR3-containing paired-end reads numbered at least 2.5 million in each sample. TCRdb reprocessed the 5' RACE reads via MiXCR and lists one record per CDR3 protein. Among nearly 800,000 distinct CDR3 sequences listed, 56% were seen once. The germline gives CDR1 SGDLS, CDR2 YYNGEE. The CDR3 covers 13 residues. With 0 bases removed from V and 5 bases from J, the gap between germline ends came to 6 bases. Study-level results: Whereas aged donors had fewer naive CD4+ cells, long-lived donors had more of them and higher diversity. Estimates of total diversity, which came from one million sequenced T cells, were considered to be underestimates. Significant beta diversity loss was already apparent by age around 40, declining roughly linearly.

The source of this sequence is a man in his forties or fifties in good health. Specimen: blood. The V gene is TRBV9, the J gene TRBJ1-5; no reliable D call. In DNA, the CDR3 is TGTGCCAGCAGCGTAGGAGAGTATCAGCCCCAGCATTTT. Translation: CASSVGEYQPQHF.